Sequencing of this T cell receptor (beta chain) was carried out in a study of blood T cell repertoires in COVID-19. As for the study in general: COVID-19 samples, acute and convalescent, were from the United States, Italy and Spain. The analysed material was cDNA or gDNA that came from T cells, B-cell-depleted T cells, or PBMCs.

Original data processing: Nucleated cell counts were estimated from reference gene primer amplification. The data were produced by immunoSEQ multiplex PCR, yet TCRdb's version contains in-frame clones alone and is incomplete. The DNA gave D and trimming, while V, J and clone size come from that table. The table lists approximately 250,000 clones, approximately 90% of them singletons. Participant ages covered roughly 18 to 89 years across around 25 US areas. Trimming cost V 5 bases and J 2 bases, with 4 bases left between them. Germline-derived CDR1 and CDR2 are SGHTA and FQGNSA. The CDR3 totals 11 residues.

This clonotype originated in a man in his forties who had been exposed to COVID-19. The chain combines TRBV7-2 with TRBJ2-7; D not certain. The source material was PBMCs or T cells enriched from blood (not recorded which). The CDR3 protein is CASSPAYEQYF. The CDR3 DNA reads as TGTGCCAGCAGCCCGGCCTACGAGCAGTACTTC.